This TCR beta chain was obtained from a study of blood T cell repertoires in COVID-19. Study summary: From T cells, B-cell-depleted T cells, or PBMCs came the material, which was cDNA or gDNA.

In the authors' workflow: Estimation of nucleated cell counts relied on the amplification of reference gene primers. The data were produced by immunoSEQ multiplex PCR, yet TCRdb's version contains in-frame clones alone and is incomplete. For V, J and clone size, that table is used; D and trimming come from the DNA. The data show 200,000 to 250,000 clones, 86% seen once. The CDR3 has 15 amino acids. The germline V and J ends were trimmed by 0 bases and 0 bases, with 10 bases remaining between them. Germline assignment: CDR1 SGDLS and CDR2 YYNGEE. The specimen sequenced was peripheral blood. The chain couples TRBV9 to TRBJ2-7; a weak D match, TRBD2 (6 bases). The origin of this receptor is a woman aged 55-70 years who had recovered from COVID-19. The CDR3: CASSVVGDFSYEQYF. The CDR3 coding sequence is TGTGCCAGCAGCGTAGTTGGGGACTTCTCCTACGAGCAGTACTTC.